Below are 4 T cell receptor beta chains sequenced from a single sample in a study of kidney transplant recipient with SARS-CoV-2 infection. TCRdb used MiXCR to reprocess the reads, holding one entry per CDR3 protein. The data show roughly 250,000 distinct CDR3 sequences, less than 35% seen once. The material was a blood sample, obtained at baseline and on day 111 from a kidney transplant recipient. The receptors here all came from a male patient in his thirties who had COVID-19 and was a kidney transplant recipient. A share of the T cells may be of graft donor origin.

With regard to this clonotype: A much larger clone sits a single nucleotide away, making a read error possible. This sequence joins TRBV12-3 or TRBV12-4 and TRBJ2-1; D perhaps matches TRBD2 (5 bases). The CDR3 loop spans 14 amino acids. CDR3 amino acids: CASSFLTGNGEQLF. For the CDR3, the DNA is TGTGCCAGCAGTTTCCTTACGGGAAACGGTGAGCAGCTCTTC.

This clonotype has a count of ten or more. This chain uses TRBV6-2 or TRBV6-3 with TRBJ1-2; no clear D. Germline loops: CDR1 MNHEY, CDR2 SVGEGT. Trimming pared 5 bases from V and 4 bases from J, leaving 23 bases between. This CDR3 contains 17 residues. CDR3 loop: CASSGEICIGKTYGYTF. CDR3 sequence (DNA): TGTGCCAGCAGTGGCGAAATCTGCATCGGAAAGACCTATGGCTACACCTTC.

This clonotype came up once. Just one base apart from a much larger clone, this may be a read error. The chain joins TRBV15 to TRBJ1-2; D gene unclear. V lost 5 bases, J lost 4 bases, and 23 bases lay in between. The germline V gene encodes CDR1 LNHNV and CDR2 YYDKDF (reference sequence). The CDR3 loop spans 17 amino acids. The chain's CDR3 is CATSSQERCGRTYGYTF. The CDR3, as DNA: TGTGCCACCAGCTCTCAAGAAAGGTGTGGAAGGACCTATGGCTACACCTTC.

The sample holds a few counts of this clonotype. The chain couples TRBV10-1 to TRBJ2-3, with no clear D. Germline values: CDR1 WNHNN, CDR2 SYGVQD (reference sequence). The CDR3 is made up of 13 amino acids. Trimming took 8 bases from V and 6 from J, leaving 15 bases between them. The CDR3 loop is CASDSAYGDTQYF. For the CDR3, the DNA is TGCGCCAGCGATTCAGCCTATGGGGATACGCAGTATTTT.